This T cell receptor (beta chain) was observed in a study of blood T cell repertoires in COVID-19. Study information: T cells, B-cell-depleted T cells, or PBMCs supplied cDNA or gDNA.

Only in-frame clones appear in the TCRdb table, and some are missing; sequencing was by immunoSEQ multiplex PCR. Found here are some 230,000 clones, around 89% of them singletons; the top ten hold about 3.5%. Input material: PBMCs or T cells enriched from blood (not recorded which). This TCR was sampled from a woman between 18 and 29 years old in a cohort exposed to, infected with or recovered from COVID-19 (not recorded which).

CDR3 residues: CASSPGSFGYGGNTIYF. CDR3 sequence (DNA): TGTGCCAGCAGCCCTGGGAGTTTTGGGTACGGTGGAAACACCATATATTTT. This sequence joins TRBV6-2 or TRBV6-3 and TRBJ1-3; D unresolved. V was clipped by 6 bases and J by 3 bases, with 21 bases between them. This CDR3 comprises 17 residues. CDR1 is MNHEY and CDR2 is SVGEGT in the germline V gene.